A selection of T cell receptor beta chains follows, all from one sample in a study of blood T cells in healthy people across ages. Each CDR3 protein gets one entry after TCRdb re-called the 5' RACE reads with MiXCR. The repertoire has about 1,400,000 distinct CDR3 sequences, roughly 40% of them found once; the top ten carry roughly 8.2%. The sequenced sample was blood. These receptor sequences come from a woman younger than 35 in good health. CDR3s leave out the opening cysteine and the closing phenylalanine or tryptophan.

11	TRBV20-1	TRBJ1-3	SARHRDGNTIY
12	TRBV6-5	TRBJ1-1	ASSYLQGNPEAF
12	TRBV20-1	TRBJ2-7	SATTSLAGYEQY
12	TRBV15	TRBJ1-2	ATSRETGGYGYT
15	TRBV20-1	.	STNPLNGREGGYEQY
12	TRBV9	TRBJ2-7	ASSVDAGLYEQY
15	TRBV4-1	TRBJ2-1	ASSQLDTGGSYNEQF
14	TRBV6-5	TRBJ2-1	ASSTGSGKFYNEQF
11	TRBV12-3/TRBV12-4	TRBJ1-2	ASSSGASYGYT
11	TRBV12-3/TRBV12-4	TRBJ2-3	ASSLFRTDTQY
13	TRBV5-5	TRBJ2-7	ASSLVDRTYNEQY
13	TRBV5-1	TRBJ2-2	ASSGAVSNTGELF
11	TRBV20-1	TRBJ1-2	SARDRPNYGYT
9	TRBV7-9	TRBJ2-1	ASSREREQF
13	TRBV7-2	TRBJ2-1	ASSLARTESNEQF
14	TRBV20-1	TRBJ2-3	SASSGLAGDTDTQY
15	TRBV4-2	TRBJ1-6	ASSQIGTQNDNSPLH